This is a list of T cell receptor beta chains from one sample in a study of cytomegalovirus exposure and HLA in healthy donors. Sequencing was performed with immunoSEQ multiplex PCR; in TCRdb, only in-frame clones are kept and a portion is missing. The sample contains about 110,000 clones, over 65% of which appear only once. Sequenced material: PBMCs. The receptors here all came from a woman aged 25 to 39 in good health and CMV-seronegative. CDR3s include the opening cysteine and the closing phenylalanine or tryptophan. D genes are given only for firm matches. The size field is filled for only some rows; it gives once, few, many or a size class.

v_call: TRBV6-5; j_call: TRBJ1-1; d_call: TRBD1; clone_size: few; cdr3_nt: TGTGCCAGCAGAGAATTACAGGGGCGAAAAACTGAAGCTTTCTTT; cdr3_aa: CASRELQGRKTEAFF
v_call: TRBV6-5; j_call: TRBJ2-7; d_call: -; clone_size: -; cdr3_nt: TGTGCCAGCAGTTACTCGAGTTTGGCAGGGCGGCACGAGCAGTACTTC; cdr3_aa: CASSYSSLAGRHEQYF
v_call: TRBV19; j_call: TRBJ1-6; d_call: TRBD1; clone_size: -; cdr3_nt: TGTGCCAGTAGTAAAGGGGACAGAATCCATTCACCCCTCCACTTT; cdr3_aa: CASSKGDRIHSPLHF
v_call: TRBV4-1; j_call: TRBJ2-3; d_call: -; clone_size: -; cdr3_nt: TGCGCCAGCAGCCAAGGAGCGGCTAGCACAGATACGCAGTATTTT; cdr3_aa: CASSQGAASTDTQYF
v_call: TRBV7-6; j_call: TRBJ1-5; d_call: TRBD1; clone_size: -; cdr3_nt: TGTGCCAGCAGCATTGGGACAGGGGCTAGTCAGCCCCAGCATTTT; cdr3_aa: CASSIGTGASQPQHF
v_call: TRBV5-1; j_call: TRBJ1-1; d_call: -; clone_size: once; cdr3_nt: TGCGCCAGCAGCTTGGTAACAGATAACACTGAAGCTTTCTTT; cdr3_aa: CASSLVTDNTEAFF
v_call: TRBV7-9; j_call: TRBJ1-1; d_call: -; clone_size: -; cdr3_nt: TGTGCCAGCAGCGTCCCGAGCGGGGTCGGGGGAACTGAAGCTTTCTTT; cdr3_aa: CASSVPSGVGGTEAFF
v_call: TRBV27; j_call: TRBJ2-1; d_call: -; clone_size: -; cdr3_nt: TGTGCCAGCAGCTGCCTCGGGAAGAATTGCTACAATGAGCAGTTCTTC; cdr3_aa: CASSCLGKNCYNEQFF
v_call: TRBV29-1; j_call: TRBJ2-1; d_call: -; clone_size: -; cdr3_nt: TGCAGCGTCTTCTCGAGAGAGGGTGAGCAGTTCTTC; cdr3_aa: CSVFSREGEQFF
v_call: TRBV18; j_call: TRBJ1-1; d_call: TRBD1; clone_size: once; cdr3_nt: TGTGCCAGCTCAAGCGACAGGGGAGGCACTGAAGCTTTCTTT; cdr3_aa: CASSSDRGGTEAFF
v_call: TRBV5-1; j_call: TRBJ2-7; d_call: TRBD2; clone_size: few; cdr3_nt: TGCGCCAGCAGCTCGGAGGGAGCAACTCAGGGACTAGCCGGAGTCAGGGCGTACTTC; cdr3_aa: CASSSEGATQGLAGVRAYF
v_call: TRBV6-1; j_call: TRBJ2-7; d_call: -; clone_size: -; cdr3_nt: TGCGCCAGCAGTGAAGGGCCAGGGGGGATTTACGAGCAGTACTTC; cdr3_aa: CASSEGPGGIYEQYF
v_call: TRBV28; j_call: TRBJ1-1; d_call: -; clone_size: few; cdr3_nt: TGTGCCAGCAGACGGGAATTCACTGAAGCTTTCTTT; cdr3_aa: CASRREFTEAFF
v_call: TRBV4-3; j_call: TRBJ2-3; d_call: -; clone_size: -; cdr3_nt: TGCGCCAGCAGCCAAGATTTGGGGGGGGCCACAGATACGCAGTATTTT; cdr3_aa: CASSQDLGGATDTQYF
v_call: TRBV5-6; j_call: TRBJ1-2; d_call: TRBD1; clone_size: -; cdr3_nt: TGTGCCAGCAGCTCGACAGGGTTTGCTAACTATGGCTACACCTTC; cdr3_aa: CASSSTGFANYGYTF
v_call: TRBV9; j_call: TRBJ1-6; d_call: -; clone_size: -; cdr3_nt: TGTGCCAGCAGCGTAGGTGATACGGGACATGTGAATCCACCCCTCCACTTT; cdr3_aa: CASSVGDTGHVNPPLHF
v_call: TRBV5-4; j_call: TRBJ1-2; d_call: TRBD1; clone_size: -; cdr3_nt: TGTGCCAGCAGCGTAGGAGGACAGGGAAAACACTACACCTTC; cdr3_aa: CASSVGGQGKHYTF
v_call: TRBV6-1; j_call: TRBJ2-7; d_call: TRBD1; clone_size: -; cdr3_nt: TGTGCCAGCAGTGAAGGACGGGACAGGGACTACGAGCAGTACTTC; cdr3_aa: CASSEGRDRDYEQYF
v_call: TRBV30; j_call: TRBJ1-1; d_call: -; clone_size: -; cdr3_nt: TGTGCCTGGAGTGTACGCGACAGGTGGAGAACTGAAGCTTTCTTT; cdr3_aa: CAWSVRDRWRTEAFF
v_call: TRBV25-1; j_call: TRBJ1-1; d_call: -; clone_size: -; cdr3_nt: TGTGCCAGCAGCCTAGGAGTGAGTACTGAAGCTTTCTTT; cdr3_aa: CASSLGVSTEAFF
v_call: TRBV29-1; j_call: TRBJ1-2; d_call: TRBD1; clone_size: -; cdr3_nt: TGCAGCGTTGCTTCGACAGGGACCTATGGCTACACCTTC; cdr3_aa: CSVASTGTYGYTF
v_call: TRBV6-6; j_call: TRBJ2-7; d_call: TRBD1; clone_size: -; cdr3_nt: TGTGCCAGCAGTCACTCTTGGGACAGGGAGGCGGGCGAGCAGTACTTC; cdr3_aa: CASSHSWDREAGEQYF
v_call: TRBV6-1; j_call: TRBJ2-2; d_call: TRBD2; clone_size: -; cdr3_nt: TGTGCCAGCAGTGAAGTTTGGGGGAGGGCCGGCGGGGAGCTGTTTTTT; cdr3_aa: CASSEVWGRAGGELFF
v_call: TRBV29-1; j_call: TRBJ2-4; d_call: -; clone_size: -; cdr3_nt: TGCAGCGCCGCGGAGGGGGCCAAAAACATTCAGTACTTC; cdr3_aa: CSAAEGAKNIQYF
v_call: TRBV2; j_call: TRBJ2-2; d_call: TRBD1; clone_size: -; cdr3_nt: TGTGCCAGCAATCCAACACAGGGGGCTTTTATCACTCCCGGGGAGCTGTTTTTT; cdr3_aa: CASNPTQGAFITPGELFF
v_call: TRBV5-6; j_call: TRBJ2-3; d_call: -; clone_size: -; cdr3_nt: TGTGCCAGCAGCCTTCCCCGAGGAGACAGGATAGGCACAGATACGCAGTATTTT; cdr3_aa: CASSLPRGDRIGTDTQYF
v_call: TRBV4-2; j_call: TRBJ1-2; d_call: -; clone_size: -; cdr3_nt: TGTGCCAGCAGCCAAGATCCCCGACACTTCCAAGGCTACACCTTC; cdr3_aa: CASSQDPRHFQGYTF
v_call: TRBV5-1; j_call: TRBJ1-1; d_call: -; clone_size: -; cdr3_nt: TGCGCCAGCAGCTTGTGGGGGGAGGGAAACACTGAAGCTTTCTTT; cdr3_aa: CASSLWGEGNTEAFF
v_call: TRBV6-5; j_call: TRBJ2-7; d_call: TRBD1; clone_size: -; cdr3_nt: TGTGCCAGCAGCACAGGGGGCATCGAGCAGTACTTC; cdr3_aa: CASSTGGIEQYF
v_call: TRBV5-4; j_call: TRBJ1-1; d_call: -; clone_size: few; cdr3_nt: TGTGCCAGCAGCTTTTTCGGGGAGAACACTGAAGCTTTCTTT; cdr3_aa: CASSFFGENTEAFF
v_call: TRBV5-1; j_call: TRBJ2-3; d_call: TRBD1; clone_size: -; cdr3_nt: TGCGCCAGCAGCCTGGACCCGGGACAGGGTTCCGATACGCAGTATTTT; cdr3_aa: CASSLDPGQGSDTQYF
v_call: TRBV5-6; j_call: TRBJ1-1; d_call: -; clone_size: few; cdr3_nt: TGTGCCAGCAGCTTACAGAACACTGAAGCTTTCTTT; cdr3_aa: CASSLQNTEAFF
v_call: TRBV19; j_call: TRBJ2-1; d_call: -; clone_size: -; cdr3_nt: TGTGCCAGTAGCCGAAGCGGGTCCGCCTCCTACAATGAGCAGTTCTTC; cdr3_aa: CASSRSGSASYNEQFF
v_call: TRBV18; j_call: TRBJ1-1; d_call: -; clone_size: -; cdr3_nt: TGTGCCAGCTCACCAAGTGGAAACGGGTTTGAAGCTTTCTTT; cdr3_aa: CASSPSGNGFEAFF
v_call: TRBV27; j_call: TRBJ1-5; d_call: TRBD1; clone_size: -; cdr3_nt: TGTGCCAGCAGTTTCCAGGGGGATCAGCCCCAGCATTTT; cdr3_aa: CASSFQGDQPQHF
v_call: TRBV7-9; j_call: TRBJ1-1; d_call: -; clone_size: -; cdr3_nt: TGTGCCAGCAGTCCAGGGGCACTGAACACTGAAGCTTTCTTT; cdr3_aa: CASSPGALNTEAFF
v_call: TRBV7-3; j_call: TRBJ1-1; d_call: -; clone_size: once; cdr3_nt: TGTGCCAGCAGCTCAAAGGGGGGGCAAACTGAAGCTTTCTTT; cdr3_aa: CASSSKGGQTEAFF
v_call: TRBV10-3; j_call: TRBJ1-1; d_call: TRBD1; clone_size: few; cdr3_nt: TGTGCCACCACGGGGACAGAGGGGTCTCGAGCTTTCTTT; cdr3_aa: CATTGTEGSRAFF
v_call: TRBV13; j_call: TRBJ2-7; d_call: -; clone_size: -; cdr3_nt: TGTGCCAGCAGCCCCCCCCATTACGAGCAGTACTTC; cdr3_aa: CASSPPHYEQYF
v_call: TRBV19; j_call: TRBJ2-2; d_call: TRBD1; clone_size: -; cdr3_nt: TGTGCCTCTAGGACAGGGAACACCGGGGAGCTGTTTTTT; cdr3_aa: CASRTGNTGELFF
v_call: TRBV6-5; j_call: TRBJ1-1; d_call: -; clone_size: -; cdr3_nt: TGTGCCAGCAGTTACAGTGGGAGGGCTGAAGCTTTCTTT; cdr3_aa: CASSYSGRAEAFF
v_call: TRBV15; j_call: TRBJ2-7; d_call: -; clone_size: -; cdr3_nt: TGTGCCACCAGCAGAGACAGGGGCTACGAGCAGTACTTC; cdr3_aa: CATSRDRGYEQYF
v_call: TRBV7-2; j_call: TRBJ2-3; d_call: -; clone_size: -; cdr3_nt: TGTGCCAGCAGCAGTCGACTCGTCACAGATACGCAGTATTTT; cdr3_aa: CASSSRLVTDTQYF
v_call: TRBV5-4; j_call: TRBJ1-3; d_call: -; clone_size: once; cdr3_nt: TGTGCCAGCAGCTCAGGGTTTCGGCAGGGGAGTGGAAACACCATATATTTT; cdr3_aa: CASSSGFRQGSGNTIYF
v_call: TRBV27; j_call: TRBJ2-2; d_call: TRBD2; clone_size: -; cdr3_nt: TGTGCCAGTATTAGCGGGATATTAGAGGGCGGGGAGCTGTTTTTT; cdr3_aa: CASISGILEGGELFF
v_call: TRBV5-4; j_call: TRBJ2-3; d_call: TRBD2; clone_size: -; cdr3_nt: TGTGCCAGCAGAGGAGAGCGGGAGGGTTACACAGATACGCAGTATTTT; cdr3_aa: CASRGEREGYTDTQYF
v_call: TRBV7-9; j_call: TRBJ2-3; d_call: -; clone_size: -; cdr3_nt: TGTGCCAGCAGCTCTAGCGCGGATACGCAGTATTTT; cdr3_aa: CASSSSADTQYF
v_call: TRBV11-2; j_call: TRBJ2-4; d_call: -; clone_size: once; cdr3_nt: TGTGCCAGCAGCTTAGGTAAAGGGACTGACATTCAGTACTTC; cdr3_aa: CASSLGKGTDIQYF